These T cell receptor beta chains were read from a single sample in a study. A single record per CDR3 protein comes from TCRdb applying MiXCR to the 5' RACE reads. The sample lists under 60,000 distinct CDR3 sequences, around 26% occurring once. Sequencing was performed on naive CD4+ T cells sorted from blood. The source of these receptors is a female donor with breast cancer. CDR3s include the opening cysteine and the closing phenylalanine or tryptophan. Each record gives: D gene, J gene, clone size, V gene, CDR3 protein, CDR3 DNA. D genes are given only for firm matches. Size values are once, few and many counts, or a class for expanded clones, and some rows have none.

>TRBD1|TRBJ1-5|.|TRBV6-1
CASTNRGQGPQHF
TGTGCCAGCACTAACAGGGGTCAGGGGCCCCAGCATTTT
>TRBD1|TRBJ2-1|few|TRBV24-1
CATSGTGNNEQFF
TGTGCCACTTCAGGGACAGGCAACAATGAGCAGTTCTTC
>.|TRBJ2-1|.|TRBV5-1
CASSFVVGSYNEQFF
TGCGCCAGCAGCTTCGTAGTAGGGAGCTACAATGAGCAGTTCTTC
>.|TRBJ2-5|.|TRBV5-1
CAGSLGAAGQETQYF
TGCGCCGGCAGCTTGGGGGCGGCAGGCCAAGAGACCCAGTACTTC
>.|TRBJ2-2|few|TRBV29-1
CSVANSLSTGELFF
TGCAGCGTTGCGAACAGTCTTTCCACCGGGGAGCTGTTTTTT
>.|TRBJ1-5|.|TRBV4-1
CASSPSQGSNQPQHF
TGCGCCAGCAGCCCTAGTCAGGGTAGCAATCAGCCCCAGCATTTT
>TRBD1|TRBJ1-2|.|TRBV7-3
CASSARDRDSVTF
TGTGCCAGCAGCGCTCGGGACAGGGATTCGGTCACCTTC
>.|TRBJ2-6|few|TRBV2
CASSPPGASGANVLTF
TGTGCCAGCAGTCCCCCAGGGGCCTCTGGGGCCAACGTCCTGACTTTC
>.|TRBJ2-3|.|TRBV7-3
CASSLTGTGTQYF
TGTGCCAGCAGCTTAACGGGGACCGGTACGCAGTATTTT
>.|TRBJ2-5|.|TRBV4-3
CASSQAWTESAQYF
TGCGCCAGCAGCCAAGCGTGGACGGAATCGGCCCAGTACTTC
>.|TRBJ1-1|few|TRBV7-8
CASSLGLTNTEAFF
TGTGCCAGCAGCCTGGGTTTGACGAACACTGAAGCTTTCTTT
>.|TRBJ2-7|.|TRBV10-3
CAISDIRGAYEQYF
TGTGCCATCAGTGACATAAGGGGGGCCTACGAGCAGTACTTC
>.|TRBJ1-5|few|TRBV20-1
CSALQNQPQHF
TGCAGTGCTCTCCAGAATCAGCCCCAGCATTTT
>TRBD2|TRBJ2-5|few|TRBV20-1
CSARDWLAGGHVETQYF
TGCAGTGCTAGAGATTGGCTAGCGGGAGGGCACGTAGAGACCCAGTACTTC
>.|TRBJ2-2|.|TRBV5-1
CASSLERSNTGELFF
TGCGCCAGCAGCTTAGAGCGGTCGAACACCGGGGAGCTGTTTTTT
>.|TRBJ1-1|few|TRBV13
CASSLASNNEAFF
TGTGCCAGCAGCTTAGCGAGTAACAATGAAGCTTTCTTT
>.|TRBJ2-3|.|TRBV27
CAGSSYPTASSGEADTQYF
TGTGCCGGCAGTTCTTACCCGACTGCCTCGTCGGGAGAGGCGGATACGCAGTATTTT
>.|TRBJ2-1|.|TRBV5-5
CASSLVIPLPYNEQFF
TGTGCCAGCAGCTTGGTCATCCCACTACCCTACAATGAGCAGTTCTTC
>.|TRBJ2-1|few|TRBV12-3/TRBV12-4
CASSLAIGGSEQFF
TGTGCCAGCAGTTTAGCGATCGGGGGTAGTGAGCAGTTCTTC
>TRBD1|TRBJ1-2|.|TRBV15
CATSRVQRDRGQGYTF
TGTGCCACCAGCAGAGTACAGAGGGACAGGGGACAGGGCTACACCTTC
>.|TRBJ1-2|few|TRBV10-3
CAISIRGTNYGYTF
TGTGCCATCAGTATCCGGGGGACTAACTATGGCTACACCTTC
>TRBD1|TRBJ1-1|few|TRBV2
CASRQQGANTEAFF
TGTGCCAGCAGACAACAGGGGGCAAACACTGAAGCTTTCTTT
>.|TRBJ1-4|many|TRBV6-6
CASSLDGINEKLFF
TGTGCCAGCAGCCTGGACGGGATTAATGAAAAACTGTTTTTT
>TRBD2|TRBJ2-5|.|TRBV28
CASSQVTSGTFQETQYF
TGTGCCAGCAGTCAAGTGACTAGCGGGACCTTCCAAGAGACCCAGTACTTC
>TRBD2|TRBJ2-7|.|TRBV7-6
CASSPSPSGGYEQYF
TGTGCCAGCAGCCCCTCCCCTAGCGGGGGCTACGAGCAGTACTTC
>TRBD2|TRBJ2-7|.|TRBV6-6
CASSPEREVAHEQYF
TGTGCCAGCAGTCCAGAGCGGGAGGTGGCCCACGAGCAGTACTTC
>TRBD2|TRBJ2-2|many|TRBV2
CASSEGLAGAGELFF
TGTGCCAGCAGTGAGGGGCTAGCGGGGGCCGGGGAGCTGTTTTTT
>TRBD2|TRBJ2-3|few|TRBV12-3/TRBV12-4
CASRAGLAGGFTDTQYF
TGTGCCAGCAGGGCGGGACTAGCGGGGGGATTCACAGATACGCAGTATTTT
>TRBD1|TRBJ1-1|.|TRBV12-3/TRBV12-4
CASSSIFDRGDTEAFF
TGTGCCAGCAGTTCTATATTCGACAGGGGCGACACTGAAGCTTTCTTT
>.|TRBJ2-7|.|TRBV7-9
CATGPRASPYEQYF
TGTGCCACCGGGCCCCGAGCCAGTCCCTACGAGCAGTACTTC